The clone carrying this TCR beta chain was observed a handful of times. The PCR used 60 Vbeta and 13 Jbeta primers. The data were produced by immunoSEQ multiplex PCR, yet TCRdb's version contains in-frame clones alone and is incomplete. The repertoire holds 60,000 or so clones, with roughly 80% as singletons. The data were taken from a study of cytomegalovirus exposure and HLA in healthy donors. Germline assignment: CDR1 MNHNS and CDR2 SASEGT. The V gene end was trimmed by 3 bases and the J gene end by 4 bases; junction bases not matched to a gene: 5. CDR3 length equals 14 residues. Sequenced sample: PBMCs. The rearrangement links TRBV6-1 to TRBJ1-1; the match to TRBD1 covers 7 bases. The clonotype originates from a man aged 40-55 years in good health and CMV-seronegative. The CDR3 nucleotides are TGTGCCAGCAGTGAGCTACAGGGGCTCACTGAAGCTTTCTTT. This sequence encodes CASSELQGLTEAFF.